The 8 T cell receptor beta chains below all came from one sample that was sequenced in a study of technical replicates of blood from a handful of donors. Profiling relied on immunoSEQ multiplex PCR, and the TCRdb table lists in-frame clones only, not all of them. Of tens of thousands of clones listed, 85% to 95% were seen once; the top ten hold about 0.26%. Sequences were obtained from T cells isolated from PBMCs. The receptors derive from a human donor in good health.

The chain employs TRBV4-1 and TRBJ2-7; TRBD1 aligns across 7 bases. This CDR3 region has 16 residues. Trimming at V came to 0 bases and at J to 1 base, leaving 6 bases not matched to a gene. In germline, CDR1 is MGHRA, CDR2 YSYEKL. CDR3 region: CASSQESPGGSYEQYF. The CDR3 bases are TGCGCCAGCAGCCAAGAATCGCCAGGGGGATCCTACGAGCAGTACTTC.

The V call is TRBV4-1, the J call TRBJ2-7, with D possibly being TRBD1 (6 bases). V lost 0 bases, J lost 5 bases, and 17 bases lay in between. The CDR3 has 16 residues. CDR1 is MGHRA and CDR2 is YSYEKL in the germline V gene. CDR3 protein: CASSQDRSGAANEQYF. CDR3 in DNA: TGCGCCAGCAGCCAAGATCGATCAGGGGCGGCTAACGAGCAGTACTTC.

The V call is TRBV18, the J call TRBJ1-2; TRBD1 agrees at 7 bases. Per germline, CDR1 KGHSH and CDR2 LQKENI. With 1 base clipped from V and 4 bases from J, the junction kept 6 bases outside the gene matches. This CDR3 spans 15 amino acids. The CDR3 region has the DNA TGTGCCAGCTCACCACGCGGACAGGCCCCCTATGGCTACACCTTC. Amino acid sequence: CASSPRGQAPYGYTF.

The J gene is TRBJ2-7, the V gene TRBV27; D possibly corresponds to TRBD2 (5 bases). V was cut by 3 bases and J by 5 bases, with 14 bases left in between. The CDR3 extends over 14 amino acids. Germline V gene lookup returns CDR1 MNHEY and CDR2 SMNVEV (reference sequence). CDR3 sequence (DNA): TGTGCCAGCAGTTTTCGTCCGTCGAGGGACGAGCAGTACTTC. Translated, it gives CASSFRPSRDEQYF.

CDR3 coding DNA: TGTGCCAGCTTTTTATTGTCGGGAGCAGACAATGAGCAGTTCTTC. Its protein product is CASFLLSGADNEQFF. The chain recombines TRBV5-6 with TRBJ2-1, with a possible D match to TRBD2 (6 bases). V gave up 7 bases and J gave up 5 bases, with 19 bases separating them. Germline V gene lookup returns CDR1 SGHDT and CDR2 YYEEEE. CDR3 length equals 15 residues.

The chain joins TRBV6-6 to TRBJ2-5, with D possibly being TRBD1 (7 bases). The V gene's germline CDR1 is MNHNY and CDR2 SVGAGI (reference sequence). This CDR3 is 12 amino acids long. The V gene lost 8 bases and the J gene lost 5 bases, with 12 bases spanning the gap. As DNA, the CDR3 is TGTGCCAGCGGGCCAGGGGGGGAGACCCAGTACTTC. This gives the protein CASGPGGETQYF.

The chain has TRBV11-2 and TRBJ1-6; D gene ambiguous. Germline V lookup: CDR1 SGHAT, CDR2 FQNNGV. This CDR3 is 15 amino acids long. Between the trimmed V and J ends, which lost 2 bases and 7 bases, there was a span of 12 bases. CDR3 DNA sequence: TGTGCCAGCAGCTTATTCACCCTCGGGAATTCACCCCTCCACTTT. Translating it yields CASSLFTLGNSPLHF.

V usage is TRBV10-3 and J usage is TRBJ2-2, with 10 bases fitting TRBD2. There are 16 residues in the CDR3. The V and J ends lost 2 bases and 5 bases, in that order; junction bases with no gene match: 5. Germline CDR1 is ENHRY and CDR2 is SYGVKD. CDR3 nucleotides: TGTGCCATCAGTGAGGCCACTAGCGGGGATACCGGGGAGCTGTTTTTT. It encodes CAISEATSGDTGELFF.